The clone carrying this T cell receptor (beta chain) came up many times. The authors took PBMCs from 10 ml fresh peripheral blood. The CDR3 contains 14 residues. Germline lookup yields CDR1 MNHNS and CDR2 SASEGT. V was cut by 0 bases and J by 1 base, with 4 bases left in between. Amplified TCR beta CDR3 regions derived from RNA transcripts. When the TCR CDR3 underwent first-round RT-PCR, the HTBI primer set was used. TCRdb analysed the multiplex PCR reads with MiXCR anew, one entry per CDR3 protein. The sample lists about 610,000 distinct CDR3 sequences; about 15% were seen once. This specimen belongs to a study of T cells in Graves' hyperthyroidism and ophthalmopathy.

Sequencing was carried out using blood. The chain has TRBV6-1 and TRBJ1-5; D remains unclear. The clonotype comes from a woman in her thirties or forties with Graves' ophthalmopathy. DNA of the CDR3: TGTGCCAGCAGTGAAGCAGGAAGCAATCAGCCCCAGCATTTT. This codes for CASSEAGSNQPQHF.